The entry that follows covers one T cell receptor beta chain sequence. Its antigen is not known. This entry belongs to a study of T-cell memory formation after mild COVID-19. Across the study: The study found TCR clusters largely donor specific.

TCRdb redid the calling of the 5' RACE reads with MiXCR, one entry per CDR3 protein. The sample comprises under 450,000 distinct CDR3 sequences, 20% to 30% of which are singletons, and around 14% rests with the top ten. The study's findings and limits: The appearance of some responding clones in pre-infection memory suggested that cross-reactive memory joined. Contracting clones localized mainly to CM and EM when CD4+ and mainly to EMRA when CD8+.

The CDR3 is made up of 12 amino acids. Trimming removed 8 bases at V and 2 bases at J, with 10 bases between. V and J are TRBV12-3 or TRBV12-4 and TRBJ2-7; no clear D. The sequenced material came from PBMCs or a T cell subset sorted from them (not recorded which). The source of this sequence is an adult woman who had mild COVID-19 (a few samples of this study predate the infection). Cell type and time point are not known. This CDR3 is CASAGLTYEQYF. CDR3 sequence (DNA): TGTGCCAGCGCAGGCCTAACCTACGAGCAGTACTTC.